The 32 T cell receptor beta chains in this list originate from one sample, sequenced in a study of CD8 T cells in ankylosing spondylitis. MiXCR, run by TCRdb on the 5' RACE reads, gives a single entry per CDR3 protein. The profile shows a few hundred thousand distinct CDR3 sequences, under 25% of them singletons. The specimen sequenced was blood, either unsorted or a sorted T cell fraction (not recorded which). The source of these receptors is a female donor with ankylosing spondylitis or in good health (not recorded which).

The J gene is TRBJ2-5, the V gene TRBV20-1; D remains unclear. The V gene's germline CDR1 is DFQATT and CDR2 SNEGSKA (reference sequence). The CDR3 has 13 amino acids. The V and J ends lost 6 bases and 2 bases respectively, with 13 bases between them. CDR3 amino acids: CSAPTQPQETQYF. The CDR3 DNA sequence: TGCAGTGCCCCTACCCAACCACAAGAGACCCAGTACTTC.

This clonotype was seen more than once but under ten times. J is TRBJ1-2 and V is TRBV7-2; D is unclear. This CDR3 is built from 15 residues. Trimming pared 1 base from V and 2 bases from J, leaving 11 bases between. Per the germline V gene, CDR1 is SGHTA and CDR2 is FQGNSA. The chain's CDR3 is CASSLEGVKNYGYTF. CDR3 nucleotide sequence: TGTGCCAGCAGCTTAGAGGGTGTCAAGAACTATGGCTACACCTTC.

This clonotype was picked up many times. The chain links TRBV5-1 to TRBJ1-2; D gene ambiguous. The germline CDR1 and CDR2 sequences are SGHRS and YFSETQ. This CDR3 comprises 13 residues. V was clipped by 0 bases and J by 2 bases, with 5 bases between them. CDR3 DNA: TGCGCCAGCAGCTTGGACGGGAACTATGGCTACACCTTC. Residues: CASSLDGNYGYTF.

This clonotype showed up just a few times. The rearrangement joins TRBV7-2 to TRBJ2-7, with a possible D match to TRBD2 (6 bases). The CDR3 has 15 amino acids. V dropped 5 bases and J dropped 3 bases, with 17 bases sitting between them. Germline CDR1 is SGHTA and CDR2 is FQGNSA. The CDR3 loop reads CASSPSGDFIYEQYF. The CDR3 DNA follows: TGTGCCAGCAGCCCTTCGGGGGACTTTATCTACGAGCAGTACTTC.

This clonotype has more than one count but fewer than ten. The chain links TRBV15 to TRBJ2-3; no firm D call. Deletions cut 5 bases from V and 4 bases from J, with 13 bases between. Germline CDR1 LNHNV, CDR2 YYDKDF (reference sequence). There are 14 residues in the CDR3. This CDR3 reads CATSSIEFPDTQYF. The CDR3 coding sequence is TGTGCCACCAGCTCCATCGAATTCCCAGATACGCAGTATTTT.

The CDR3 reads CASRTGEKLFF. CDR3 DNA sequence: TGTGCCAGCCGCACAGGGGAAAAACTGTTTTTT. The rearrangement uses TRBV28 and TRBJ1-4, with D possibly TRBD1 on 6 matching bases. Trimming removed 8 bases at V and 8 bases at J, with 9 bases between. This CDR3 is 11 amino acids long. Germline lookup yields CDR1 MDHEN and CDR2 SYDVKM.

This chain joins TRBV6-1 and TRBJ2-3, with D hard to call. The length of the CDR3 is 15 residues. The ends were cut back, 3 bases at V and 1 base at J, with 11 bases in the middle. CDR1 is MNHNS and CDR2 is SASEGT in the germline V gene. The CDR3 loop reads CASSESQAGTDTQYF. The DNA for the CDR3 is TGTGCCAGCAGTGAGTCCCAGGCTGGCACAGATACGCAGTATTTT.

Only one count was recorded for this clonotype. The rearrangement joins TRBV7-2 to TRBJ2-3, with TRBD2 identical over 8 bases. The germline gives CDR1 SGHTA, CDR2 FQGNSA. CDR3 length: 15 amino acids. V lost 4 bases to trimming and J lost 5 bases; unmatched junction nucleotides: 8. CDR3 in DNA: TGTGCCAGCAGCTGGGTAAGCGGGAGCGGAGATACGCAGTATTTT. It specifies CASSWVSGSGDTQYF. The full variable domain, rest sourced from reference TRBV7-2 and TRBJ2-3, is GAGVSQSPSNKVTEKGKDVELRCDPISGHTALYWYRQSLGQGLEFLIYFQGNSAPDKSGLPSDRFSAERTGGSVSTLTIQRTQQEDSAVYLCASSWVSGSGDTQYFGPGTRLTVL.

This clonotype was picked up a small number of times. The genes are TRBV6-4 and TRBJ2-2; D is possibly TRBD2 (6 bases). The CDR3 loop spans 12 amino acids. Germline assignment: CDR1 MRHNA and CDR2 SNTAGT. V lost 9 bases, J lost 10 bases, and 15 bases lay in between. The CDR3 DNA reads as TGTGCCAGTCCGGACTCGGGGGAGGAGCTGTTTTTT. Residues: CASPDSGEELFF.

The V call is TRBV7-2, the J call TRBJ2-2; 9 nucleotides align to TRBD2. Trimming at V came to 1 base and at J to 1 base, leaving 1 base not matched to a gene. Per germline, CDR1 SGHTA and CDR2 FQGNSA. The CDR3 covers 16 residues. In nucleotides, the CDR3 is TGTGCCAGCAGCTTAGATAGCGGGAGGAACACCGGGGAGCTGTTTTTT. It translates to CASSLDSGRNTGELFF.

V usage is TRBV5-1 and J usage is TRBJ2-6; TRBD1 matches at 7 bases. The CDR3 runs 17 residues. Germline trimming cut 4 bases from V and 9 bases from J; bases unmatched to any gene: 16. Germline CDR1 reads SGHRS; CDR2 reads YFSETQ. CDR3 sequence: CASSLTGWERMSNVLTF. CDR3 bases: TGCGCCAGCAGCCTGACAGGGTGGGAGCGGATGAGCAACGTCCTGACTTTC.

The chain has TRBV29-1 and TRBJ2-5; D may be TRBD2 (5 bases). The CDR3 spans 14 residues. Germline CDR1 reads SQVTM; CDR2 reads ANQGSEA. V gave up 1 base and J gave up 5 bases, with 14 bases separating them. CDR3: CSVEGARLAETQYF. The CDR3 DNA is TGCAGCGTTGAAGGGGCGCGATTAGCGGAGACCCAGTACTTC.

The chain uses TRBV12-3 or TRBV12-4 and TRBJ2-7; 9 bases map to TRBD2. The CDR3 extends over 14 amino acids. The ends lost 2 bases at V and 10 bases at J; junction bases unmatched: 9. CDR3 residues: CASSLTLAGMVQYF. The CDR3 DNA sequence: TGTGCCAGCAGTTTAACCCTAGCGGGAATGGTACAGTACTTC.

This clonotype showed up just a few times. The rearrangement uses TRBV5-1 and TRBJ2-2; the D is unclear. CDR1 and CDR2 from the germline V gene are SGHRS and YFSETQ. The V gene lost 4 bases and the J gene lost 4 bases, with 8 bases spanning the gap. The CDR3 totals 13 residues. The CDR3 DNA sequence: TGCGCCAGCAGCCCCCGATCCACCGGGGAGCTGTTTTTT. Residues: CASSPRSTGELFF.

A few counts support this clonotype. This rearrangement joins TRBV6-6 to TRBJ1-5; D gene unclear. Looked up from germline, CDR1 is MNHNY and CDR2 is SVGAGI (reference sequence). The CDR3 spans 13 residues. V lost 7 bases and J lost 9, with 16 bases in between. This CDR3 reads CASNHGRVTPQHF. The CDR3 nucleotides are TGTGCCAGCAACCACGGGAGGGTGACGCCCCAGCATTTT.

The chain has TRBV5-6 and TRBJ1-4; weak D call: TRBD1 (6 bases). V was shortened by 4 bases and J by 10 bases, with 11 bases between the two germline ends. CDR1 is SGHDT, CDR2 YYEEEE, per germline. This CDR3 has 12 amino acids. The CDR3 sequence is CASSQGRGKLFF. The CDR3 DNA reads TGTGCCAGCAGCCAGGGGAGAGGAAAACTGTTTTTT.

The chain joins TRBV4-3 to TRBJ2-7, with D possibly being TRBD1 (6 bases). This CDR3 is 17 amino acids long. Germline loops: CDR1 LGHNA, CDR2 YSLEER. Trimming took 0 bases from V and 0 from J, leaving 15 bases between them. The CDR3 nucleotides read TGCGCCAGCAGCCAAGATAGGGGGATCCCAAGCTCCTACGAGCAGTACTTC. This gives the protein CASSQDRGIPSSYEQYF.

At least ten counts were recorded for this clonotype. The chain employs TRBV6-6 and TRBJ2-1; TRBD1 matches 9 bases. J was trimmed by 9 bases and V by 5 bases; bases with no gene match: 8. Per germline, CDR1 MNHNY and CDR2 SVGAGI (reference sequence). The CDR3 is 14 amino acids. The CDR3 bases are TGTGCCAGCAGTCCGGGACAGGGTTTTGGTGAGCAGTTCTTC. It is translated as CASSPGQGFGEQFF.

The chain uses TRBV20-1 and TRBJ2-7; TRBD1 aligns across 7 bases. The CDR3 consists of 15 residues. Germline CDR1 and CDR2: DFQATT and SNEGSKA (reference sequence). J was trimmed by 0 bases and V by 6 bases; bases with no gene match: 11. CDR3: CSATPFGTASYEQYF. CDR3 bases: TGCAGTGCAACCCCCTTCGGGACAGCCTCCTACGAGCAGTACTTC.

CDR3: CASSLEPGQYNSPLHF. CDR3 DNA sequence: TGTGCCAGCAGCTTAGAACCAGGGCAATATAATTCACCCCTCCACTTT. This sequence joins TRBV7-8 and TRBJ1-6, with TRBD1 as a possible D gene (5 bases). CDR1 and CDR2 from the germline V gene are SGHVS and FQNEAQ. V shed 1 base and J shed 4 bases, with 11 bases lying between them. The CDR3 has 16 amino acids. Full variable domain (remainder filled in from reference TRBV7-8 and TRBJ1-6): GAGVSQSPRYKVAKRGQDVALRCDPISGHVSLFWYQQALGQGPEFLTYFQNEAQLDKSGLPSDRFFAERPEGSVSTLKIQRTQQEDSAVYLCASSLEPGQYNSPLHFGNGTRLTVT.

This clonotype has at least ten counts. The chain carries TRBV29-1 and TRBJ1-3; TRBD1 agrees at 7 bases. With V trimmed by 6 bases and J by 4 bases, 3 bases remained unmatched. This CDR3 is built from 12 residues. Germline V gives CDR1 SQVTM, CDR2 ANQGSEA. The CDR3 DNA reads TGCAGCGTCGGGACAGAAGGAAACACCATATATTTT. Protein: CSVGTEGNTIYF.

This clonotype was found a few times. The chain couples TRBV24-1 to TRBJ2-1; possibly TRBD1 for D (5 bases). CDR3 length: 16 residues. The ends were cut back, 7 bases at V and 2 bases at J, with 17 bases in the middle. Germline values: CDR1 KGHDR, CDR2 SFDVKD. The chain's CDR3 is CATSEDTLLPYNEQFF. The CDR3 nucleotides read TGTGCCACCAGCGAGGACACCCTGCTCCCCTACAATGAGCAGTTCTTC.

The chain links TRBV7-6 to TRBJ1-6, with D perhaps matching TRBD1 (5 bases). This CDR3 has 15 residues. V was cut by 1 base and J by 10 bases, with 14 bases left in between. Per germline, CDR1 SGHVS and CDR2 FNYEAQ. In DNA form, the CDR3 reads TGTGCCAGCAGCTTAGAGGGCAGGGTCGGATCACCCCTCCACTTT. This translates into CASSLEGRVGSPLHF. Full variable domain (missing parts from reference TRBV7-6 and TRBJ1-6): GAGVSQSPRYKVTKRGQDVALRCDPISGHVSLYWYRQALGQGPEFLTYFNYEAQQDKSGLPNDRFSAERPEGSISTLTIQRTEQRDSAMYRCASSLEGRVGSPLHFGNGTRLTVT.

This clonotype was counted only a few times. J is TRBJ1-6 and V is TRBV20-1; D remains unclear. There are 13 residues in the CDR3. Germline loops: CDR1 DFQATT, CDR2 SNEGSKA (reference sequence). The V and J ends lost 3 bases and 14 bases respectively, with 17 bases between them. CDR3 nucleotide sequence: TGCAGTGCTAGTCCGGGCCCCTCTGAGTCCCTCCACTTT. As protein: CSASPGPSESLHF.

The sample holds many counts of this clonotype. The chain employs TRBV5-1 and TRBJ2-7; D is possibly TRBD2 (6 bases). CDR3 length equals 16 residues. Germline loops: CDR1 SGHRS, CDR2 YFSETQ. V lost 0 bases and J lost 3, with 16 bases in between. This chain's CDR3 is CASSLDGGARIYEQYF. The CDR3 nucleotides read TGCGCCAGCAGCTTGGATGGAGGGGCAAGGATCTACGAGCAGTACTTC.

The chain employs TRBV4-3 and TRBJ2-1; D may be TRBD1 or TRBD2 (6 bases each). V was clipped by 4 bases and J by 4 bases, with 14 bases between them. The CDR3 extends over 15 amino acids. Per the germline V gene, CDR1 is LGHNA and CDR2 is YSLEER. The chain's CDR3 is CASSRGRGVYNEQFF. As DNA, the CDR3 is TGCGCCAGCAGCCGTGGAAGGGGGGTGTACAATGAGCAGTTCTTC.

The rearrangement joins TRBV7-2 to TRBJ2-7; D uncertain. Germline V CDR1 and CDR2: SGHTA, FQGNSA. V lost 5 bases and J 1 base, leaving 9 bases between the germline ends. The CDR3 consists of 13 residues. CDR3 DNA: TGTGCCAGCAGCCCGACCCCGTCCTACGAGCAGTACTTC. Its translation: CASSPTPSYEQYF. The full variable domain, completed using reference TRBV7-2 and TRBJ2-7, is GAGVSQSPSNKVTEKGKDVELRCDPISGHTALYWYRQSLGQGLEFLIYFQGNSAPDKSGLPSDRFSAERTGGSVSTLTIQRTQQEDSAVYLCASSPTPSYEQYFGPGTRLTVT.

This clonotype was seen a few times. V gene TRBV12-3 or TRBV12-4 combines with J gene TRBJ1-1; D is unclear. V lost 4 bases and J lost 1, with 10 bases in between. This CDR3 has 14 amino acids. DNA for the CDR3: TGTGCCAGCAGTTGGGTTGGGGAGAACACTGAAGCTTTCTTT. This translates into CASSWVGENTEAFF.

This clonotype occurred a few times. The V gene is TRBV29-1, the J gene TRBJ2-1; 8 bases line up with TRBD2. This CDR3 has 14 amino acids. V lost 7 bases to trimming and J lost 9 bases; unmatched junction nucleotides: 14. The germline gives CDR1 SQVTM, CDR2 ANQGSEA. CDR3 in DNA: TGCAGCGCCATTAGCGGGATGACCTCGGGTGAGCAGTTCTTC. Translating gives CSAISGMTSGEQFF.

The chain combines TRBV6-5 with TRBJ2-5; 7 bases are shared with TRBD2. With 2 bases clipped from V and 5 bases from J, the junction kept 11 bases outside the gene matches. CDR1 and CDR2 from the germline V gene are MNHEY and SVGAGI. The CDR3 has 16 residues. The DNA for the CDR3 is TGTGCCAGCAGTTACGCCCAGGTGGCGGGAGTCGAGACCCAGTACTTC. Translation: CASSYAQVAGVETQYF.

This clonotype was seen at least ten times. The chain has TRBV27 and TRBJ2-2, with 9 bases that match TRBD2. There are 16 residues in the CDR3. Germline CDR1 MNHEY, CDR2 SMNVEV (reference sequence). V trimming: 5 bases; J trimming: 5 bases; junction bases outside the gene matches: 9. The CDR3 loop reads CASSPRGSGRTGELFF. The CDR3 nucleotides read TGTGCCAGCAGTCCCCGGGGGAGCGGGAGGACCGGGGAGCTGTTTTTT.

J is TRBJ1-1 and V is TRBV29-1; possible D gene TRBD1, 5 bases. The V gene lost 6 bases and the J gene lost 4 bases, with 18 bases spanning the gap. Germline CDR1 is SQVTM and CDR2 is ANQGSEA. The CDR3 is 14 residues long. CDR3 region: CSVLTARGGTEAFF. The CDR3, as DNA: TGCAGCGTCTTGACAGCGCGCGGGGGCACTGAAGCTTTCTTT.